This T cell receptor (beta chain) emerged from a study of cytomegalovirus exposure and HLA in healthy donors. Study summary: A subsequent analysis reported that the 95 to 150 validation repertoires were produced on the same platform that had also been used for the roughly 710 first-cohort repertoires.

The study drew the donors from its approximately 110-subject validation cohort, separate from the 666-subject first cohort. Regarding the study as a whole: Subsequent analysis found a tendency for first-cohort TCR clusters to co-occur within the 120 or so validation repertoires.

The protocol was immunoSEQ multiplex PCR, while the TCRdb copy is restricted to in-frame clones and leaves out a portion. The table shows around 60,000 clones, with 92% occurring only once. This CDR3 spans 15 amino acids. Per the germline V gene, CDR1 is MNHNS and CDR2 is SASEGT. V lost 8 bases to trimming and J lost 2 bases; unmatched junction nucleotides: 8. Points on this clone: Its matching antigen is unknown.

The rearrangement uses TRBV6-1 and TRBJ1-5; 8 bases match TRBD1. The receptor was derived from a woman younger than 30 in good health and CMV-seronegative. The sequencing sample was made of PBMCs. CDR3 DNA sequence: TGTGCCAGCGCCGCAGGACAGGGAGGCAATCAGCCCCAGCATTTT. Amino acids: CASAAGQGGNQPQHF.